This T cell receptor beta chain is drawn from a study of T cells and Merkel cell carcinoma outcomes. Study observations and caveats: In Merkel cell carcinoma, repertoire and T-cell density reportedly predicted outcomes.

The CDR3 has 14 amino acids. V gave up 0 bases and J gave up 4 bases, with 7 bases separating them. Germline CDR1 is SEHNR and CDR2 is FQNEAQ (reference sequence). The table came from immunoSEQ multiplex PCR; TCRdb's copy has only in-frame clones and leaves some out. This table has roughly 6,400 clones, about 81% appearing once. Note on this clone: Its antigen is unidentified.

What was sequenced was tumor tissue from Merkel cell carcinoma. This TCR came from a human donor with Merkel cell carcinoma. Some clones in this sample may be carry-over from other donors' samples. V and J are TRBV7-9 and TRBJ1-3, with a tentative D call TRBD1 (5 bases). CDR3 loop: CASSLAGTGNTIYF. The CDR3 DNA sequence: TGTGCCAGCAGCTTAGCAGGGACGGGAAACACCATATATTTT.